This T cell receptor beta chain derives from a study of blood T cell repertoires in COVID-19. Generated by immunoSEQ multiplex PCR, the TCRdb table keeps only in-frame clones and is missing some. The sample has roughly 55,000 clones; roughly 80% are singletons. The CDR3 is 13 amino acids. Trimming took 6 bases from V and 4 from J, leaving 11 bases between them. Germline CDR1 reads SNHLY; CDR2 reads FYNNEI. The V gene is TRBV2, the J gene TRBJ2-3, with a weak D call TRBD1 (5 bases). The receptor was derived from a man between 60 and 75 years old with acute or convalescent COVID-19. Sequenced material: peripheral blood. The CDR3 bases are TGTGCCAGCAGAAGAGTAGGGGCAGATACGCAGTATTTT. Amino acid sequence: CASRRVGADTQYF.